Below, 5 T cell receptor beta chains from the same sample are listed, as sequenced in a study of blood T cell repertoires in COVID-19. Here immunoSEQ multiplex PCR was the method, and the copy in TCRdb shows in-frame clones only, minus some. The sample has about 280,000 clones; around 85% are singletons. The sequencing input was PBMCs or T cells enriched from blood (not recorded which). Source of these receptors: a woman aged 40 to 49 who had recovered from COVID-19.

This clone qualifies as medium-sized (0.01 to 0.1%). J is TRBJ2-1 and V is TRBV4-2; D uncertain. Trimming cost V 0 bases and J 0 bases, with 9 bases left between them. CDR1 and CDR2 (germline): LGHNA, YNFKEQ. The CDR3 has 16 amino acids. CDR3 DNA sequence: TGTGCCAGCAGCCAAGAAATGGGCCTCTCCTACAATGAGCAGTTCTTC. This encodes CASSQEMGLSYNEQFF.

This chain uses TRBV6-6 with TRBJ2-1, with TRBD2 matching 8 bases. The CDR3 is 13 residues long. Germline CDR1 is MNHNY and CDR2 is SVGAGI (reference sequence). V trimming: 6 bases; J trimming: 13 bases; junction bases outside the gene matches: 11. The CDR3 protein is CASSSNGLAEQFF. CDR3 DNA sequence: TGTGCCAGCAGCAGTAATGGACTAGCCGAACAGTTCTTC.

This clone was counted only a few times. This rearrangement joins TRBV6-2 or TRBV6-3 to TRBJ2-7; D remains unclear. Trimming removed 5 bases from V and 4 bases from J, with 6 bases in between. The CDR3 length is 11 residues. Germline values: CDR1 MNHEY, CDR2 SVGEGT. The chain's CDR3 is CASSRYYEQYF. The DNA of the CDR3 is TGTGCCAGCAGTCGTTATTACGAGCAGTACTTC.

With regard to this clone: One end of the junction does not line up with germline, which may come from a read error. The chain has TRBV5-1 and TRBJ2-4, with D uncertain. Germline values: CDR1 SGHRS, CDR2 YFSETQ. There are 10 residues in the CDR3. The CDR3 DNA is TGCGCCAGCAGCTTGGCCGACTCCTGGTTC. It yields the protein CASSLADSWF.

A few counts support this clone. This chain uses TRBV19 with TRBJ2-1; 13 bases line up with TRBD2. CDR1 LNHDA and CDR2 SQIVND come from the germline V gene (reference sequence). The trim removed 6 bases at V and 8 bases at J, leaving 10 bases unmatched. The CDR3 is made up of 16 amino acids. CDR3 loop: CASSPLTSGRFYEQFF. The DNA of the CDR3 is TGTGCCAGTAGCCCACTGACTAGCGGGAGGTTCTATGAGCAGTTCTTC.